This T cell receptor (beta chain) was recorded in a study of sequential checkpoint blockade in melanoma. On the study more broadly: Patients were randomized 1:1 to nivolumab-then-ipilimumab or ipilimumab-then-nivolumab first-line.

Repertoires were generated with immunoSEQ multiplex PCR, while TCRdb's copy carries only in-frame clones and drops some. The sample holds over 15,000 clones, 74% seen once. The CDR3 runs to 14 residues. Germline lookup yields CDR1 MRHNA and CDR2 SNTAGT. The V end lost 4 bases, the J end lost 2 bases, and 9 bases lay between the germline ends. Sample treatment: randomized to nivolumab then ipilimumab (arm A) or the reverse (arm B). This clonotype originated in a human donor with melanoma. Sample: CD8+ T cells sorted from blood (inferred from file names), taken from a patient given nivolumab and ipilimumab in sequence. The genes are TRBV6-4 and TRBJ1-5, with TRBD1 as a possible D gene (5 bases). In DNA form, the CDR3 reads TGTGCCAGCAGTGTAGGGGAGGGCAATCAGCCCCAGCATTTT. As protein: CASSVGEGNQPQHF.